This T cell receptor (beta chain) derives from a study of blood T cell repertoires in COVID-19. Study information: The analysed material was cDNA or gDNA that came from T cells, B-cell-depleted T cells, or PBMCs.

During active infection, Seattle patients enrolled and were then monitored through disease. Assay used: immunoSEQ multiplex PCR; TCRdb lists only in-frame clones, some missing. The table shows some 200,000 clones, with around four fifths occurring only once. The CDR3 is 15 residues long. The ends were cut back, 0 bases at V and 7 bases at J, with 14 bases in the middle. Germline V lookup: CDR1 SGHKS, CDR2 YYEKEE (reference sequence). The V gene is TRBV5-5, the J gene TRBJ2-4; D perhaps matches TRBD2 (7 bases). Sample: peripheral blood. This receptor was taken from an older woman with COVID-19, enrolled during active disease. In DNA, the CDR3 is TGTGCCAGCAGCTTGGGTACGGGGGGCAGGAACATTCAGTACTTC. This codes for CASSLGTGGRNIQYF.